The text below deals with one T cell receptor beta chain. Its antigen is undetermined. The data stem from a study of cytomegalovirus exposure and HLA in healthy donors. Study background: There were fewer than 500 genotyped donors. Of these, roughly 82% fell in the genetic ancestry cluster associated with self-reported Caucasian donors. General study findings and limits: Specificity of three CMV-associated chains for CMV antigens was verified in vitro. TCR beta chain V- and J-gene trimming was linked, in a later analysis, to a missense variant in DCLRE1C.

The PCR was carried out with 60 Vbeta primers and 13 Jbeta primers. Produced via immunoSEQ multiplex PCR; TCRdb's table is partial and in-frame only. In total, the table holds 70,000 to 100,000 clones. Unmatched junction bases numbered 10, after V lost 1 base and J lost 7 bases. There are 16 residues in the CDR3. Germline CDR1 and CDR2: LNHDA and SQIVND (reference sequence). The chain uses TRBV19 and TRBJ1-5; 7 nucleotides agree with TRBD1. The clonotype was recovered from a girl aged 5 to 17 in good health and CMV-seropositive. The specimen sequenced was PBMCs. The CDR3 here is CASSIGAAGGRQPQHF. The CDR3 nucleotides are TGTGCCAGTAGTATAGGCGCGGCAGGGGGAAGGCAGCCCCAGCATTTT.